Below, one T cell receptor (beta chain) is given with its context. This specimen belongs to a study of blood T cell repertoires in COVID-19. Study context: COVID-19 samples from acute and convalescent phases originated in the United States, Italy and Spain. PBMCs, B-cell-depleted T cells, or T cells were the source of the cDNA or gDNA that made up the material.

Under the authors' procedure: Reference gene primer amplification gave nucleated cell count estimates. Sequenced by immunoSEQ multiplex PCR; TCRdb stores in-frame clones only, minus some. Clone size and the V and J calls come from that table; the DNA yielded D and trimming. The sample lists 100,000 to 150,000 clones, approximately 82% occurring once. Trimming cost V 7 bases and J 9 bases, with 16 bases left between them. The germline CDR1 and CDR2 sequences are MDHEN and SYDVKM. The CDR3 spans 14 residues. The sequenced sample was peripheral blood. The gene calls are TRBV28 and TRBJ1-6; D gene ambiguous. This TCR was recovered from a man aged 60 to 75 with acute or convalescent COVID-19. The CDR3 nucleotides read TGTGCCAGCAAGTTTATTTCGTGGAGTTCACCCCTCCACTTT. Amino acid sequence: CASKFISWSSPLHF.